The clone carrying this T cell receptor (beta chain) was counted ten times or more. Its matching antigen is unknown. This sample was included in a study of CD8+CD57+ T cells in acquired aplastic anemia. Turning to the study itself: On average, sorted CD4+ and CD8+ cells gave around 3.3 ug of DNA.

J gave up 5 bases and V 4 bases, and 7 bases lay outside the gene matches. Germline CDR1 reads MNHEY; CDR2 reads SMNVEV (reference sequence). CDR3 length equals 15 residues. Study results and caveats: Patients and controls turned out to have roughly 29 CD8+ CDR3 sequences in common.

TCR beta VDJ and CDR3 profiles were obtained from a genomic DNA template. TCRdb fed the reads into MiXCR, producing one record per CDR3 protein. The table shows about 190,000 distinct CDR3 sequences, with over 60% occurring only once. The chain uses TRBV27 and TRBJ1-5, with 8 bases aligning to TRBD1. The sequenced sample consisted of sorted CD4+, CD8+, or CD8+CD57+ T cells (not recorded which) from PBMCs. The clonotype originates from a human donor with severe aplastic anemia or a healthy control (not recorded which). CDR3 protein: CASSSVDRVDQPQHF. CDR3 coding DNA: TGTGCCAGCAGTTCAGTGGACAGGGTGGATCAGCCCCAGCATTTT.